The 5 T cell receptor beta chains given below trace back to one sample, sequenced in a study of T-cell reconstitution after alpha-beta-depleted transplantation in children. Library preparation (for TCRbeta) was performed with unique molecular identifiers. TCRdb passed the PCR reads through MiXCR, listing each CDR3 protein once. Among some 200,000 distinct CDR3 sequences listed, about 9.6% were seen once. The sequences come from PBMCs from the stem cell graft donor, collected from the stem cell graft. The receptors were gathered from a human donor who donated a stem cell graft to a child with SCID.

This clonotype was observed at least ten times. The genes are TRBV29-1 and TRBJ2-3; 8 bases are a match to TRBD2. Germline lookup yields CDR1 SQVTM and CDR2 ANQGSEA. CDR3 size: 13 residues. With 3 bases clipped from V and 5 bases from J, the junction kept 4 bases outside the gene matches. CDR3 amino acids: CSVDEAGGDTQYF. Written as DNA, the CDR3 is TGCAGCGTTGATGAGGCGGGGGGAGATACGCAGTATTTT.

This clonotype has ten or more counts. The chain combines TRBV7-8 with TRBJ1-1, with a tentative D call TRBD1 (5 bases). Germline assignment: CDR1 SGHVS and CDR2 FQNEAQ. There are 15 residues in the CDR3. Trimming cost V 2 bases and J 4 bases, with 14 bases left between them. The CDR3 bases are TGTGCCAGCAGCTTATCGGGGGGTGTAGGCACTGAAGCTTTCTTT. Translation: CASSLSGGVGTEAFF.

This clonotype was counted ten times or more. The chain links TRBV7-6 to TRBJ2-1; 8 nucleotides match TRBD2. CDR3 length: 14 residues. CDR1 is SGHVS, CDR2 FNYEAQ, per germline. With 6 bases clipped from V and 5 bases from J, the junction kept 6 bases outside the gene matches. Here the CDR3 reads CASSRGRGDNEQFF. In DNA form, the CDR3 reads TGTGCCAGCAGTAGAGGGCGGGGGGACAATGAGCAGTTCTTC.

In this sample, this clonotype turned up many times. The chain recombines TRBV9 with TRBJ1-6, with TRBD1 matching 11 bases. Losses at the gene ends were 0 bases for V and 9 bases for J; bases not matched to a gene: 2. Germline loops: CDR1 SGDLS, CDR2 YYNGEE. The CDR3 sequence is 15 residues long. Written as DNA, the CDR3 is TGTGCCAGCAGCGTAGCGGGACAGGGGGGTTCACCCCTCCACTTT. Residues: CASSVAGQGGSPLHF.

The sample holds many counts of this clonotype. The chain employs TRBV7-9 and TRBJ1-4, with a tentative D call TRBD1 (6 bases). This CDR3 is 16 amino acids long. Deletions cut 5 bases from V and 2 bases from J, with 15 bases between. Germline values: CDR1 SEHNR, CDR2 FQNEAQ (reference sequence). CDR3 in DNA: TGTGCCAGCAGCGTAGGACTTGGACAGACTAATGAAAAACTGTTTTTT. Protein product: CASSVGLGQTNEKLFF. The full variable domain, in which reference TRBV7-9 and TRBJ1-4 provide the parts outside the CDR3, is DTGVSQNPRHKITKRGQNVTFRCDPISEHNRLYWYRQTLGQGPEFLTYFQNEAQLEKSRLLSDRFSAERPKGSFSTLEIQRTEQGDSAMYLCASSVGLGQTNEKLFFGSGTQLSVL.